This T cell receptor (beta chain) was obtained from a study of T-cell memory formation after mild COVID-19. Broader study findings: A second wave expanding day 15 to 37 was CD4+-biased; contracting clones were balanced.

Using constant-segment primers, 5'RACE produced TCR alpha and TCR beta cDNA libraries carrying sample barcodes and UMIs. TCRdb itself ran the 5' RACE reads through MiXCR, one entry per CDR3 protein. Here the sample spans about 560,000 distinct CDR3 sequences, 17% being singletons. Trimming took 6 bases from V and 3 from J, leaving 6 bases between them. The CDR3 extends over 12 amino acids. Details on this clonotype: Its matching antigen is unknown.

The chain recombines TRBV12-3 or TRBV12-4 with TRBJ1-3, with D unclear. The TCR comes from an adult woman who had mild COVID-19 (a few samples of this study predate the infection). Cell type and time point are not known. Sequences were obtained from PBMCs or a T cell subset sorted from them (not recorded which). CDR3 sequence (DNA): TGTGCCAGCAGGGCTGGTGGAAACACCATATATTTT. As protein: CASRAGGNTIYF.